Shown below are 24 T cell receptor beta chains from a single sample sequenced in a study of regulatory T cells in long-lasting Graves disease. Time point reported: persistent/refractory GD, antithyroid drugs over 5 years with positive TRAb. The authors made the TCR library using RNA they extracted from PBMCs. CDR3-region Arm-PCR and iRepertoire HTBI primers produced the TCR beta libraries. MiXCR, run by TCRdb on the multiplex PCR reads, gives a single entry per CDR3 protein. The data hold fewer than 550,000 distinct CDR3 sequences, with about 22% observed a single time. The specimen was peripheral blood mononuclear cells (PBMCs), collected when the disease was refractory, from a patient treated with antithyroid drugs. Receptors were obtained from a female donor with Graves disease.

This clonotype was recorded at least ten times. The chain uses TRBV28 and TRBJ2-7; 7 nucleotides agree with TRBD2. This CDR3 is built from 15 residues. Germline V gene lookup returns CDR1 MDHEN and CDR2 SYDVKM. V lost 2 bases, J lost 7 bases, and 11 bases stayed unmatched. CDR3 region: CASSLERMRGREQYF. DNA for the CDR3: TGTGCCAGCAGTTTAGAGCGGATGCGGGGGAGAGAGCAGTACTTC.

This clonotype was found many times. The chain couples TRBV3-1 to TRBJ2-5; a weak D match, TRBD1 (6 bases). The V end lost 1 base, the J end lost 6 bases, and 12 bases lay between the germline ends. This CDR3 is 14 amino acids long. Germline-derived CDR1 and CDR2 are LGHDT and YNNKEL (reference sequence). CDR3 sequence reads: CASSQVQGTQTQYF. CDR3 nucleotide sequence: TGTGCCAGCAGCCAAGTTCAGGGGACGCAGACCCAGTACTTC.

The rearrangement links TRBV9 to TRBJ2-2; D assignment may be TRBD1 or TRBD2 (5 bases each). This CDR3 has 14 residues. The germline V gene has CDR1 SGDLS and CDR2 YYNGEE. V was shortened by 6 bases and J by 7 bases, with 16 bases between the two germline ends. CDR3 bases: TGTGCCAGCACCCAGCGAGGGGATCTCGGGGAGCTGTTTTTT. It yields the protein CASTQRGDLGELFF.

With regard to this clonotype: A clone one base away is much larger, so this may be a read error. The gene calls are TRBV7-6 and TRBJ1-2, with TRBD1 identical over 10 bases. Germline V gene data show CDR1 as SGHVS and CDR2 as FNYEAQ. V lost 3 bases to trimming and J lost 6 bases; unmatched junction nucleotides: 10. This CDR3 region has 16 residues. CDR3 bases: TGTGCCAGCAGCTTTCTGGAGGGACAGGGGAAGGATGGCTACACCTTC. It specifies CASSFLEGQGKDGYTF.

Here the CDR3 DNA reads TGTGCCAGCACCGCGGGGTTGGGCAATCAGCCCCAGCATTTT. Its protein is CASTAGLGNQPQHF. The chain uses TRBV28 and TRBJ1-5, with D uncertain. The CDR3 is made up of 14 amino acids. Germline V gives CDR1 MDHEN, CDR2 SYDVKM. V was trimmed by 7 bases and J by 2 bases, leaving 12 bases between them. Complete variable domain (other parts from reference TRBV28 and TRBJ1-5): DVKVTQSSRYLVKRTGEKVFLECVQDMDHENMFWYRQDPGLGLRLIYFSYDVKMKEKGDIPEGYSVSREKKERFSLILESASTNQTSMYLCASTAGLGNQPQHFGDGTRLSIL.

This clonotype was seen only once. Being one base from a much bigger clone, this may be a read error. The V and J genes are TRBV24-1 and TRBJ2-5; 8 bases map to TRBD1. Trimming removed 5 bases from V and 4 bases from J; junction bases left unmatched: 11. Germline CDR1 and CDR2: KGHDR and SFDVKD. The length of the CDR3 is 16 residues. CDR3: CATSGSALTGAETQYF. The CDR3 DNA sequence: TGTGCCACCAGTGGTTCGGCCCTGACAGGGGCAGAGACCCAGTACTTC.

This clonotype has a count of ten or more. The gene calls are TRBV6-1 and TRBJ2-7; 10 positions agree with TRBD2. After removal of 2 bases from V and 3 bases from J, the junction contained 4 bases not matched to a gene. CDR1 is MNHNS, CDR2 SASEGT, per germline. This CDR3 contains 15 residues. CDR3 bases: TGTGCCAGCAGTGAATATCCTAGCGGGAGCTACGAGCAGTACTTC. Its translation is CASSEYPSGSYEQYF.

This chain joins TRBV10-3 and TRBJ2-5; D gene ambiguous. The germline V and J ends were trimmed by 3 bases and 3 bases, with 11 bases remaining between them. CDR1 is ENHRY, CDR2 SYGVKD, per germline. The CDR3 runs to 14 residues. This CDR3 is CAISDEWAEETQYF. In DNA form, the CDR3 reads TGTGCCATCAGTGACGAGTGGGCTGAAGAGACCCAGTACTTC.

The chain joins TRBV19 to TRBJ1-5, with TRBD1 matching 7 bases. V lost 4 bases to trimming and J lost 4 bases; unmatched junction nucleotides: 7. CDR3 length: 15 amino acids. Germline V CDR1 and CDR2: LNHDA, SQIVND (reference sequence). CDR3 sequence reads: CASSTDRFLNQPQHF. The DNA for the CDR3 is TGTGCCAGTAGTACGGACAGGTTCCTAAATCAGCCCCAGCATTTT.

The rearrangement joins TRBV7-3 to TRBJ1-2, with TRBD1 identical over 12 bases. The trim removed 5 bases at V and 4 bases at J, leaving 8 bases unmatched. CDR1 is SGHTA and CDR2 is FQGTGA in the germline V gene. The CDR3 loop spans 16 amino acids. In nucleotides, the CDR3 is TGTGCCAGCAGCCCTAATGGGGGACAGGGGGCCTATGGCTACACCTTC. Encoded protein: CASSPNGGQGAYGYTF.

This clonotype was detected only a few times. The gene calls are TRBV30 and TRBJ1-1, with D hard to call. This CDR3 region has 15 residues. Germline V gene lookup returns CDR1 GTSNPN and CDR2 SVGIG (reference sequence). The V gene lost 3 bases and the J gene lost 0 bases, with 14 bases spanning the gap. The CDR3 DNA follows: TGTGCCTGGAGCCGGACCTCAGACGTGAACACTGAAGCTTTCTTT. It is translated as CAWSRTSDVNTEAFF.

This clonotype was counted many times. This sequence joins TRBV7-3 and TRBJ2-1; 7 positions match TRBD1. Germline V gene lookup returns CDR1 SGHTA and CDR2 FQGTGA. With 4 bases clipped from V and 6 bases from J, the junction kept 3 bases outside the gene matches. CDR3 length: 13 residues. The CDR3 spells CASSSTGINEQFF. DNA of the CDR3: TGTGCCAGCAGCTCGACAGGGATCAATGAGCAGTTCTTC.

Concerning this clonotype itself: Given a much more abundant clone one base away, this may be a read error. V gene TRBV2 combines with J gene TRBJ1-6, with D perhaps matching TRBD1 (6 bases). V lost 6 bases and J 10 bases, leaving 25 bases between the germline ends. Germline loops: CDR1 SNHLY, CDR2 FYNNEI. This CDR3 spans 17 amino acids. The CDR3 here is CASSPQSPAGRGSPLHF. DNA of the CDR3: TGTGCCAGCAGCCCTCAGTCCCCGGCAGGGAGGGGGTCACCCCTCCACTTT.

This clonotype was recorded at least ten times. The rearrangement uses TRBV28 and TRBJ2-7; D might be TRBD1 (6 bases). V lost 1 base and J lost 12, with 16 bases in between. Looked up from germline, CDR1 is MDHEN and CDR2 is SYDVKM. The CDR3 covers 13 residues. The CDR3 loop is CASSLLAGTGRYF. CDR3 sequence (DNA): TGTGCCAGCAGTTTATTGGCAGGTACAGGGCGGTACTTC.

In its sample, this clonotype was seen a few times. This CDR3 is CASSIGTGGYNEQFF. DNA of the CDR3: TGTGCCAGCAGTATAGGGACAGGGGGCTACAATGAGCAGTTCTTC. The rearrangement joins TRBV12-3 or TRBV12-4 to TRBJ2-1; 11 nucleotides align to TRBD1. The CDR3 is 15 amino acids. Trimming at V came to 5 bases and at J to 3 bases, leaving 3 bases not matched to a gene.

This clonotype was counted ten times or more. The J gene is TRBJ1-2, the V gene TRBV28; D is possibly TRBD1 (6 bases). This CDR3 is 16 amino acids long. The germline gives CDR1 MDHEN, CDR2 SYDVKM. Trimming pared 1 base from V and 6 bases from J, leaving 18 bases between. CDR3: CASSLSFLGGGDGYTF. In DNA form, the CDR3 reads TGTGCCAGCAGTTTATCTTTCCTTGGGGGGGGCGATGGCTACACCTTC.

Comments on this clonotype: A read error may be the cause here, since a much bigger clone is one base away. The chain is built from TRBV28 and TRBJ1-2; D not resolved. CDR1 MDHEN and CDR2 SYDVKM come from the germline V gene. The CDR3 runs 16 residues. The DNA for the CDR3 is TGTGCCAGCAGTTCCTCCCCCGCACCCTCCAACTATAGCTACACCTTC. This translates into CASSSSPAPSNYSYTF.

This clonotype was detected only a few times. The chain combines TRBV5-1 with TRBJ1-1; the D gene is possibly TRBD1 (6 bases). The germline V gene encodes CDR1 SGHRS and CDR2 YFSETQ. Trimming removed 3 bases at V and 5 bases at J, with 11 bases between. CDR3 length: 13 amino acids. The CDR3 region is CASSSQGQTEAFF. The CDR3 coding sequence is TGCGCCAGCAGCTCACAGGGTCAAACTGAAGCTTTCTTT. The full variable domain, rest sourced from reference TRBV5-1 and TRBJ1-1, is KAGVTQTPRYLIKTRGQQVTLSCSPISGHRSVSWYQQTPGQGLQFLFEYFSETQRNKGNFPGRFSGRQFSNSRSEMNVSTLELGDSALYLCASSSQGQTEAFFGQGTRLTVV.

In this sample, this clonotype turned up many times. The chain couples TRBV29-1 to TRBJ1-2; TRBD1 agrees at 8 bases. The CDR3 runs to 15 residues. Germline V gene lookup returns CDR1 SQVTM and CDR2 ANQGSEA. V gave up 3 bases and J gave up 3 bases; unmatched junction bases: 9. The CDR3 loop is CSVDAQGAPHYGYTF. In DNA form, the CDR3 reads TGCAGCGTTGACGCGCAGGGGGCTCCCCACTATGGCTACACCTTC.

This chain links TRBV29-1 with TRBJ2-3; 14 positions agree with TRBD2. Germline loops: CDR1 SQVTM, CDR2 ANQGSEA. The CDR3 is made up of 14 amino acids. Germline trimming cut 6 bases from V and 5 bases from J; bases unmatched to any gene: 4. CDR3 sequence: CSVRLAGGQDTQYF. Written as DNA, the CDR3 is TGCAGCGTCCGACTAGCGGGGGGGCAAGATACGCAGTATTTT.

At least ten counts were recorded for this clonotype. This chain connects TRBV28 to TRBJ1-4, with D possibly being TRBD1 (6 bases). The CDR3 length is 17 residues. Germline V CDR1 and CDR2: MDHEN, SYDVKM. Trimming pared 2 bases from V and 4 bases from J, leaving 17 bases between. This CDR3 is CASSLRPTRTVNEKLFF. Written as DNA, the CDR3 is TGTGCCAGCAGTTTACGGCCAACGAGGACAGTTAATGAAAAACTGTTTTTT.

In DNA, the CDR3 is TGCGCCAGCAGCCCCGGACAGGGGGAAAATTCACCCCTCCACTTT. Its translation is CASSPGQGENSPLHF. The V and J genes are TRBV5-1 and TRBJ1-6, with 10 nucleotides matching TRBD1. Trimming at V came to 4 bases and at J to 7 bases, leaving 5 bases not matched to a gene. From germline, CDR1 is SGHRS and CDR2 YFSETQ. There are 15 residues in the CDR3.

This clonotype was found many times. The chain joins TRBV11-2 to TRBJ2-2; TRBD1 is a possible D gene (5 bases). The CDR3 totals 15 residues. Looked up from germline, CDR1 is SGHAT and CDR2 is FQNNGV. Trimming stripped 0 bases from V and 7 bases from J, with 12 bases between. The CDR3 nucleotides read TGTGCCAGCAGCTTAGATCGCTCCGACAGCGGGGAGCTGTTTTTT. Its protein product is CASSLDRSDSGELFF.

The table lists this clonotype with a few counts. The rearrangement uses TRBV5-6 and TRBJ2-1; D not resolved. CDR1 and CDR2 from the germline V gene are SGHDT and YYEEEE. CDR3 length: 13 residues. Trimming removed 0 bases at V and 9 bases at J, with 10 bases between. CDR3 residues: CASSLDRVGEQFF. The CDR3 region has the DNA TGTGCCAGCAGCTTGGATAGGGTTGGTGAGCAGTTCTTC.